A selection of T cell receptor beta chains follows, all from one sample in a study of T cell changes during pregnancy in multiple sclerosis. Produced via immunoSEQ multiplex PCR; TCRdb's table is partial and in-frame only. The repertoire has about 75,000 clones, around 94% of them found once; the top ten carry approximately 0.15%. Specimen: CD4+ T cells from peripheral blood mononuclear cells, collected after pregnancy. Receptor source: a female donor with multiple sclerosis, enrolled in a pregnancy study. Both conserved end residues are part of each CDR3. D genes are given only for firm matches. Where a row states a size, it is once, few, many or the class of an expanded clone; other rows omit it.

j_call v_call clone_size cdr3_length d_call cdr3_nt cdr3_aa
TRBJ1-2 TRBV18 NA 15 TRBD1 TGTGCCAGCTCAGCCAACCCGACAGGGGCCTATGGCTACACCTTC CASSANPTGAYGYTF
TRBJ2-5 TRBV5-4 NA 16 TRBD2 TGTGCCAGCAGCTTGAGGACTAGCGGGCACCAAGAGACCCAGTACTTC CASSLRTSGHQETQYF
TRBJ2-4 TRBV7-2 NA 15 NA TGTGCCAGCAGCTCCCCGGGGTTAGCCAAAAACATTCAGTACTTC CASSSPGLAKNIQYF
TRBJ2-7 TRBV4-3 NA 16 NA TGCGCCAGCAGCCAAGAGAGGGGACTCAGCTCCTACGAGCAGTACTTC CASSQERGLSSYEQYF
TRBJ2-1 TRBV2 once 11 NA TGTGCCAGCAGTGCATGGGGACTGCAGTTCTTC CASSAWGLQFF
TRBJ2-7 TRBV27 NA 13 TRBD1 TGTGCCAGCTCCGACAGGGCCTCCTACGAGCAGTACTTC CASSDRASYEQYF
TRBJ2-7 TRBV28 NA 13 NA TGTGCCAGCAGTCCAGGAAGGAACTACGAGCAGTACTTC CASSPGRNYEQYF
TRBJ2-5 TRBV7-8 NA 15 TRBD1 TGTGCCAGCCTCGGACAGGGGGCGCAGCAAGAGACCCAGTACTTC CASLGQGAQQETQYF
TRBJ2-2 TRBV7-2 NA 14 NA TGTGCCATTGGACAGGGAGGGGGCACCGGGGAGCTGTTTTTT CAIGQGGGTGELFF
TRBJ2-3 TRBV5-4 NA 15 NA TGTGCCACATCCGGGGATGGGCTAAGGACAGATACGCAGTATTTT CATSGDGLRTDTQYF
TRBJ2-7 TRBV25-1 NA 13 TRBD1 TGTGCCAGCAGTGAATGGTCAGGGGGCGAGCAGTACTTC CASSEWSGGEQYF
TRBJ2-7 TRBV7-2 NA 17 TRBD2 TGTGCCAGCAGCTTAGTGGTCACTAGCGGGGGCTCCTACGAGCAGTACTTC CASSLVVTSGGSYEQYF
TRBJ2-3 TRBV9 once 18 TRBD1 TGTGCCAGCAGCGTAGGAATTTGGACAGGGGGCTTCACAGATACGCAGTATTTT CASSVGIWTGGFTDTQYF
TRBJ2-2 TRBV7-6 NA 12 NA TGTGCCAGCAGCCCAGGGCCCGGGGAGCTGTTTTTT CASSPGPGELFF
TRBJ2-1 TRBV5-4 NA 14 NA TGTGCCAGCGGATTGGTGGGGCCCTACAATGAGCAGTTCTTC CASGLVGPYNEQFF
TRBJ1-2 TRBV19 NA 14 TRBD1 TGTGCCAGTAGGAAGAGGGGACAGGTCTATGGCTACACCTTC CASRKRGQVYGYTF
TRBJ2-7 TRBV5-1 NA 17 NA TGCGCCAGCAGCTCCGGAGGGGGGGTAGTAGGAGCCTACGAGCAGTACTTC CASSSGGGVVGAYEQYF
TRBJ2-1 TRBV28 NA 19 NA TGTGCCAGCAGGCCTTGGGGCCTCGGAGGGGCTAGGCGGATCGATGAGCAGTTCTTC CASRPWGLGGARRIDEQFF
TRBJ2-2 TRBV30 few 14 NA TGTGCCTGGTCATCCGGGACATACACCGGGGAGCTGTTTTTT CAWSSGTYTGELFF
TRBJ2-7 TRBV25-1 NA 14 TRBD2 TGTGCCAGCAGTGAGGGCGGGAGCACCTACGAGCAGTACTTC CASSEGGSTYEQYF
TRBJ1-1 TRBV5-1 NA 15 NA TGCGCCAGCAGCTTGGCCGTAGGGGTGAACACTGAAGCTTTCTTT CASSLAVGVNTEAFF
TRBJ2-3 TRBV13 NA 17 TRBD2 TGTGCCAGCAGCTCTCCTGGTTCGGGAGGGGGAACAGATACGCAGTATTTT CASSSPGSGGGTDTQYF
TRBJ2-7 TRBV28 once 14 NA TGTGCCAGCAGTTTAGTAAGGCAGGGCTACGAGCAGTACTTC CASSLVRQGYEQYF
TRBJ2-4 TRBV28 NA 12 NA TGTGCCAGCAGCTCTGGAGTGAACATTCAGTACTTC CASSSGVNIQYF
TRBJ1-3 TRBV19 NA 13 NA TGTGCCAGTAGTGACAACTCTGGAAACACCATATATTTT CASSDNSGNTIYF
TRBJ2-2 TRBV7-9 NA 16 TRBD2 TGTGCCAGCAGCCTTTTGGGGACTAGCGTCGCCGGGGAGCTGTTTTTT CASSLLGTSVAGELFF
TRBJ2-1 TRBV5-1 NA 16 TRBD2 TGCGCCAGCAGCTTGGAACGCGGGAGCGGCGGGAATGAGCAGTTCTTC CASSLERGSGGNEQFF
TRBJ2-1 TRBV5-1 NA 14 NA TGCGCCAGCAGCTCCCGGGATGGCTACAATGAGCAGTTCTTC CASSSRDGYNEQFF
TRBJ1-1 TRBV28 NA 13 TRBD1 TGTGCCAGCAAATCAGGGGGAAACACTGAAGCTTTCTTT CASKSGGNTEAFF
TRBJ2-3 TRBV14 NA 16 TRBD1 TGTGCCAGCAGCCGAGACAGGGGGCGCAGGACAGATACGCAGTATTTT CASSRDRGRRTDTQYF
TRBJ2-3 TRBV20-1 NA 11 NA TGCAGTGCTAGGAGAACAGATACGCAGTATTTT CSARRTDTQYF
TRBJ2-1 TRBV29-1 few 14 NA TGCAGCGCGGACATTTCTTGGGTATACAATGAGCAGTTCTTC CSADISWVYNEQFF
TRBJ2-2 TRBV19 once 15 NA TGTGCCAGTAGATCTTGGGGGGACAGCACCGGGGAGCTGTTTTTT CASRSWGDSTGELFF
TRBJ2-2 TRBV5-4 once 14 NA TGTGCCAGCAGCGCTTCGACAGGACTTAGGGAGCTGTTTTTT CASSASTGLRELFF
TRBJ2-1 TRBV7-3 once 15 TRBD2 TGTGCCAGCAGCTTAAAAGGCGGGAGATTTAATGAGCAGTTCTTC CASSLKGGRFNEQFF
TRBJ2-7 TRBV19 NA 14 TRBD1 TGTGCCAGTAGTCCGGGACAGGGGTTTGACGAGCAGTACTTC CASSPGQGFDEQYF
TRBJ2-3 TRBV7-9 NA 17 NA TGTGCCAGCAGCTCGCACCGGCGCCAAGCCCGGGCAGATACGCAGTATTTT CASSSHRRQARADTQYF
TRBJ2-1 TRBV4-2 few 17 TRBD1 TGTGCCAGCAGCCTTTCATTTCTGGGACAGGGGGAAAATGAGCAGTTCTTC CASSLSFLGQGENEQFF
TRBJ1-1 TRBV11-2 NA 15 NA TGTGCCAGCAGCTTAGGGGTAGACAGAAGCACTGAAGCTTTCTTT CASSLGVDRSTEAFF
TRBJ2-7 TRBV29-1 NA 15 TRBD1 TGCAGCGTTGGCCAGACAGGGACAGGGAACTACGAGCAGTACTTC CSVGQTGTGNYEQYF
TRBJ2-5 TRBV5-4 once 14 NA TGTGCCAGCAGTGAGCAGGGTGTGCAAGAGACCCAGTACTTC CASSEQGVQETQYF
TRBJ2-7 TRBV2 NA 14 NA TGTGCCAGCGTTAGGACAAGCCCTTCCTACGAGCAGTACTTC CASVRTSPSYEQYF
TRBJ2-5 TRBV2 NA 13 TRBD1 TGTGCCAGCAAGAGGGACAGTCAAGAGACCCAGTACTTC CASKRDSQETQYF
TRBJ1-2 TRBV7-9 NA 12 NA TGTGCCAGCAGCTTACGGGGGGATGGCTACACCTTC CASSLRGDGYTF
TRBJ2-3 TRBV5-1 once 13 NA TGCGCCAGCGGTCCGGGACTGACAGATACGCAGTATTTT CASGPGLTDTQYF
TRBJ1-2 TRBV27 NA 14 TRBD1 TGTGCCAGCAGTCCCCGGGACAGGGTTTTAAGCTACACCTTC CASSPRDRVLSYTF
TRBJ2-5 TRBV7-2 NA 14 TRBD2 TGTGCCAGCAGCTCTAGCGGGAGTAGGGAGACCCAGTACTTC CASSSSGSRETQYF
TRBJ2-3 TRBV13 NA 18 TRBD2 TGTGCCAGCAGCTTCCTGACTAGCGGGAGGCTGAATACAGATACGCAGTATTTT CASSFLTSGRLNTDTQYF
TRBJ2-7 TRBV28 NA 12 NA TGTGCCAGCAGTTTACAGTTCTACGAGCAGTACTTC CASSLQFYEQYF
TRBJ2-3 TRBV15 NA 14 NA TGTGCCACCAGCATTCCTGAAGCGACAGATACGCAGTATTTT CATSIPEATDTQYF
TRBJ2-2 TRBV10-3 NA 13 TRBD1 TGTGCCATCAGGGACAGGGGGGACGGGGAGCTGTTTTTT CAIRDRGDGELFF
TRBJ2-7 TRBV19 NA 17 NA TGTGCCAGTAGTATAGTGCATCAGGGGCTTCCCAACTACGAGCAGTACTTC CASSIVHQGLPNYEQYF
TRBJ1-1 TRBV7-2 NA 17 TRBD1 TGTGCCAGCAGCTTAGCCGGGACAGGGGTAATGAACACTGAAGCTTTCTTT CASSLAGTGVMNTEAFF
TRBJ2-3 TRBV2 NA 17 TRBD2 TGTGCCAGTGGGACTCCGGGGGCGGGAGGGCCAGAAGATACGCAGTATTTT CASGTPGAGGPEDTQYF
TRBJ2-1 TRBV10-3 NA 15 NA TGTGCCATCAGTTCACCCGCGGGAAGGCACAATGAGCAGTTCTTC CAISSPAGRHNEQFF
TRBJ1-3 TRBV19 once 16 NA TGTGCCAGTAGTGCCTTACATTCTCTCTCTGGAAACACCATATATTTT CASSALHSLSGNTIYF
TRBJ2-7 TRBV29-1 NA 13 TRBD1 TGCAGCGTTTCCGGGACAGATAACTACGAGCAGTACTTC CSVSGTDNYEQYF
TRBJ2-1 TRBV19 NA 16 TRBD2 TGTGCCAGTAGTAGACTCAGGACTAGCGGGGGGAATGAGCAGTTCTTC CASSRLRTSGGNEQFF